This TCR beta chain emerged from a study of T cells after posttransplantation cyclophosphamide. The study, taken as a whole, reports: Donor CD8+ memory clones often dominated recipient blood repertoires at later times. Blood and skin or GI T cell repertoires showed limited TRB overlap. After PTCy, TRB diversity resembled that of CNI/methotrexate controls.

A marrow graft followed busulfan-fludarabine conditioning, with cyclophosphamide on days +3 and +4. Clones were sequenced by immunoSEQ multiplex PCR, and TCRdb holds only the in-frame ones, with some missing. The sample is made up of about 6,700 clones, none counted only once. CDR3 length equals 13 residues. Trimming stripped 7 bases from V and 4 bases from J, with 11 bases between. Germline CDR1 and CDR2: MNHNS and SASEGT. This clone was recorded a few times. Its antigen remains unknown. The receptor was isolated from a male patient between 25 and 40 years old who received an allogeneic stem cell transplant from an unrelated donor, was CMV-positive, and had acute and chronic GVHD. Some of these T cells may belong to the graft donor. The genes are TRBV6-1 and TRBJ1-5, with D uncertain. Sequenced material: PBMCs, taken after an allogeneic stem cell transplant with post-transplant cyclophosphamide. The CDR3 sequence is CASTPGLNQPQHF. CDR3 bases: TGTGCCAGCACACCGGGTCTAAATCAGCCCCAGCATTTT.